This T cell receptor (beta chain) stems from a study of shared clonotypes between healthy human individuals. Whole-study findings and limits: Although depth was large, rarefaction showed that sequencing of the sorted subsets was incomplete. Blood was the sole source, and tissue repertoires probably differ.

Germline lookup yields CDR1 SGHDN and CDR2 FVKESK. This CDR3 has 17 residues. Trimming took 2 bases from V and 5 from J; bases not matched to a gene: 9. The protocol was immunoSEQ multiplex PCR, while the TCRdb copy is restricted to in-frame clones and leaves out a portion. The top ten hold more than 0.1% of the sample, which has some 2.1 million clones, roughly 94% seen once. Notes on this clone: Its antigen is undetermined.

The chain joins TRBV14 to TRBJ2-2; 9 bases are shared with TRBD2. Sequenced material: naive CD4+ T cells sorted from blood. This sample's subset: CD45RA+ positively selected. This receptor was taken from a man younger than 30 in good health. The CDR3 nucleotides read TGTGCCAGCAGCCAATCTCCCGGGACTAGCAGGACCGGGGAGCTGTTTTTT. This gives the protein CASSQSPGTSRTGELFF.